The clone carrying this T cell receptor (beta chain) has more than one count but fewer than ten. Its antigen remains unidentified. The sample belongs to a study of T cells after posttransplantation cyclophosphamide. Study-wide points: Recipient CMV seropositivity and CMV reactivation strongly tracked TRB clonality.

The data were produced by immunoSEQ multiplex PCR, yet TCRdb's version contains in-frame clones alone and is incomplete. Among over 5,500 clones, around 72% were seen once, and the ten largest hold about 27%. The germline CDR1 and CDR2 sequences are LNHDA and SQIVND (reference sequence). This CDR3 has 19 amino acids. V was pared by 4 bases and J by 0 bases, with 24 bases between. Source material: memory CD4+ T cells sorted from blood. The genes are TRBV19 and TRBJ1-1; D is possibly TRBD1 (6 bases). The TCR originated in a woman in her 50s in good health and a related stem cell transplant donor. The CDR3 sequence is CASSTPTSGRGLMNTEAFF. The DNA for the CDR3 is TGTGCCAGTAGTACTCCTACGTCGGGCAGGGGCCTCATGAACACTGAAGCTTTCTTT.